Below, 32 T cell receptor beta chains from the same sample are listed, as sequenced in a study of CD8 T cells in Susac syndrome. An amount of RNA that ranged from roughly 0.45 to 1 ug was reverse transcribed with random hexamers. TCRdb reprocessed the immunoSEQ multiplex PCR reads via MiXCR and lists one record per CDR3 protein. The sample consists of about 140,000 distinct CDR3 sequences, around 93% of them appearing once. The specimen was CD8+ T cells from PBMCs. All receptors derive from a human donor with Susac syndrome.

The chain links TRBV5-6 to TRBJ1-5, with 10 bases lining up with TRBD1. V was pared by 4 bases and J by 6 bases, with 7 bases of the junction left unmatched. The CDR3 spans 15 residues. The germline CDR1 and CDR2 sequences are SGHDT and YYEEEE. Here the CDR3 reads CASSIGTGASQPQHF. The CDR3, as DNA: TGTGCCAGCAGCATCGGGACAGGGGCTTCTCAGCCCCAGCATTTT.

The chain couples TRBV12-3 or TRBV12-4 to TRBJ2-7; TRBD2 aligns across 10 bases. This CDR3 region has 15 residues. After removal of 6 bases from V and 5 bases from J, the junction contained 10 bases not matched to a gene. The CDR3 region is CASRPEREGYHEQYF. Here the CDR3 DNA reads TGTGCCAGCAGACCAGAGCGGGAGGGATACCACGAGCAGTACTTC.

This rearrangement joins TRBV2 to TRBJ2-3; D perhaps matches TRBD2 (5 bases). V lost 7 bases and J 11 bases, leaving 22 bases between the germline ends. Germline CDR1 SNHLY, CDR2 FYNNEI. The CDR3 is made up of 14 amino acids. The CDR3: CASKRREDRYEQYF. CDR3 DNA: TGTGCCAGCAAGCGGCGAGAGGACCGATACGAGCAGTATTTT. Drawing the rest from reference TRBV2 and TRBJ2-3, the complete variable domain is EPEVTQTPSHQVTQMGQEVILRCVPISNHLYFYWYRQILGQKVEFLVSFYNNEISEKSEIFDDQFSVERPDGSNFTLKIRSTKLEDSAMYFCASKRREDRYEQYFGPGTRLTVL.

J is TRBJ2-7 and V is TRBV12-3 or TRBV12-4; D call uncertain. Trimming took off 3 bases at V and 2 bases at J, with 11 bases between the two ends. This CDR3 has 14 residues. CDR3 nucleotide sequence: TGTGCCAGCAGTTTCATGACACATCCCTACGAGCAGTACTTC. This encodes CASSFMTHPYEQYF.

The rearrangement uses TRBV20-1 and TRBJ2-7; 12 nucleotides align to TRBD2. Trimming took 3 bases from V and 1 from J; bases not matched to a gene: 7. Germline V CDR1 and CDR2: DFQATT, SNEGSKA (reference sequence). The CDR3 runs 16 residues. The CDR3 loop reads CSARSSGRASSYEQYF. DNA of the CDR3: TGCAGTGCTAGGTCTAGCGGGAGGGCCAGTTCCTACGAGCAGTACTTC.

This chain uses TRBV14 with TRBJ2-3; maybe TRBD2 (5 bases). CDR3 length: 15 residues. Germline V lookup: CDR1 SGHDN, CDR2 FVKESK. V was pared by 5 bases and J by 2 bases, with 14 bases between. As DNA, the CDR3 is TGTGCCAGCAGCACCCGGCAGACTATCACAGATACGCAGTATTTT. This encodes CASSTRQTITDTQYF.

The CDR3 region has the DNA TGTGCCACCAGCAGGGAACGTAACTATGGCTACACCTTC. Residues: CATSRERNYGYTF. V usage is TRBV15 and J usage is TRBJ1-2; no firm D call. The CDR3 sequence is 13 residues long. With 3 bases removed from V and 1 base from J, the gap between germline ends came to 6 bases. The germline gives CDR1 LNHNV, CDR2 YYDKDF (reference sequence).

This clonotype is a singleton in its sample. The CDR3 DNA sequence: TGTGCCAGCACTCTACGAACCGGCGGGAACTATGGCTACACCTTC. It is translated as CASTLRTGGNYGYTF. The genes are TRBV27 and TRBJ1-2; no definite D call. The CDR3 is 15 amino acids. Trimming removed 7 bases from V and 2 bases from J, with 17 bases in between. CDR1 and CDR2 (germline): MNHEY, SMNVEV (reference sequence).

The genes are TRBV2 and TRBJ1-4; 8 bases are a match to TRBD1. V trimming: 7 bases; J trimming: 7 bases; junction bases outside the gene matches: 11. Germline CDR1 and CDR2: SNHLY and FYNNEI. This CDR3 contains 15 residues. DNA for the CDR3: TGTGCCAGCATCCTTGTGTCAGGGGGCCGTGAAAAACTGTTTTTT. Its protein is CASILVSGGREKLFF.

The chain recombines TRBV15 with TRBJ1-1; D uncertain. Germline loops: CDR1 LNHNV, CDR2 YYDKDF (reference sequence). V shed 0 bases and J shed 1 base, with 9 bases lying between them. This CDR3 comprises 15 residues. CDR3 DNA: TGTGCCACCAGCAGAGATCTGGCAACGAACACTGAAGCTTTCTTT. Translating gives CATSRDLATNTEAFF.

The V gene is TRBV7-3, the J gene TRBJ2-1; D remains ambiguous. Germline V gene sequence: CDR1 SGHTA, CDR2 FQGTGA. CDR3 length equals 18 residues. The germline V and J ends were trimmed by 2 bases and 0 bases, with 17 bases remaining between them. CDR3 loop: CASSLGNVVPSSYNEQFF. For the CDR3, the DNA is TGTGCCAGCAGCTTAGGTAACGTGGTCCCGAGCTCCTACAATGAGCAGTTCTTC.

The rearrangement links TRBV27 to TRBJ1-5, with D possibly matching TRBD1 (5 bases). The germline V gene has CDR1 MNHEY and CDR2 SMNVEV (reference sequence). This CDR3 comprises 16 residues. The germline V and J ends were trimmed by 2 bases and 4 bases, with 15 bases remaining between them. The CDR3 DNA is TGTGCCAGCAGTTTAAACCCTCGGGGGACTAATCAGCCCCAGCATTTT. Amino acids: CASSLNPRGTNQPQHF.

In DNA, the CDR3 is TGTGCCAGCAGTTTATCTCAGGGGGCAAACAATGAGCAGTTCTTC. It yields the protein CASSLSQGANNEQFF. This sequence joins TRBV27 and TRBJ2-1; 8 nucleotides align to TRBD1. The CDR3 extends over 15 amino acids. Germline V CDR1 and CDR2: MNHEY, SMNVEV (reference sequence). The trim removed 0 bases at V and 5 bases at J, leaving 3 bases unmatched.

The gene calls are TRBV15 and TRBJ2-1, with 8 nucleotides matching TRBD2. This CDR3 comprises 15 residues. Unmatched junction bases numbered 6, after V lost 3 bases and J lost 5 bases. CDR1 and CDR2 from the germline V gene are LNHNV and YYDKDF (reference sequence). The CDR3 region is CATSSFKRENNEQFF. The CDR3 DNA sequence: TGTGCCACCAGCAGTTTTAAGCGGGAGAACAATGAGCAGTTCTTC.

A single count supports this clonotype. V gene TRBV5-1 combines with J gene TRBJ2-5; TRBD1 aligns across 7 bases. CDR1 is SGHRS and CDR2 is YFSETQ in the germline V gene. V was clipped by 4 bases and J by 3 bases; unmatched bases: 6. The CDR3 loop spans 14 amino acids. The chain's CDR3 is CASSISQGKETQYF. The DNA for the CDR3 is TGCGCCAGCAGCATTTCACAGGGGAAAGAGACCCAGTACTTC.

The chain combines TRBV2 with TRBJ1-5; 7 nucleotides align to TRBD1. The CDR3 runs 13 residues. V gave up 6 bases and J gave up 6 bases; unmatched junction bases: 5. Germline V gives CDR1 SNHLY, CDR2 FYNNEI. The CDR3, as DNA: TGTGCCAGCAGCCCCAACAGGGGTCAGCCCCAGCATTTT. Protein: CASSPNRGQPQHF.

V is TRBV11-2 and J is TRBJ2-1; 9 bases map to TRBD2. CDR3 length: 15 amino acids. The germline V gene has CDR1 SGHAT and CDR2 FQNNGV. V shed 6 bases, J shed 5 bases, and the junction held 8 bases outside the gene matches. Here the CDR3 DNA reads TGTGCCAGCAGGATAAGCGGGAGGTTCGACAATGAGCAGTTCTTC. Translated, it gives CASRISGRFDNEQFF.

The chain recombines TRBV19 with TRBJ2-7, with TRBD1 as a possible D gene (6 bases). The CDR3 extends over 13 amino acids. V shed 6 bases and J shed 3 bases, with 12 bases lying between them. Germline CDR1 is LNHDA and CDR2 is SQIVND (reference sequence). In DNA form, the CDR3 reads TGTGCCAGTAGCACAGGGTACTACTACGAGCAGTACTTC. Translation gives CASSTGYYYEQYF.

The V and J genes are TRBV7-6 and TRBJ2-7, with TRBD2 matching 8 bases. V was pared by 5 bases and J by 6 bases, with 12 bases of the junction left unmatched. This CDR3 region has 15 residues. CDR1 is SGHVS and CDR2 is FNYEAQ in the germline V gene. CDR3 sequence: CASSLASGGPSEQYF. CDR3 sequence (DNA): TGTGCCAGCAGCCTGGCGTCGGGAGGGCCGAGCGAGCAGTACTTC.

V is TRBV5-6 and J is TRBJ1-1, with TRBD1 identical over 11 bases. J was trimmed by 7 bases and V by 4 bases; bases with no gene match: 3. Germline CDR1 SGHDT, CDR2 YYEEEE. There are 13 residues in the CDR3. CDR3 DNA: TGTGCCAGCAGCCTCGGGACAGGGGGTGAAGCTTTCTTT. Translation: CASSLGTGGEAFF.

The chain joins TRBV6-1 to TRBJ2-3, with TRBD1 matching 8 bases. Germline-derived CDR1 and CDR2 are MNHNS and SASEGT. Trimming cost V 2 bases and J 3 bases; bases outside gene matches: 7. CDR3 size: 16 residues. CDR3 nucleotide sequence: TGTGCCAGCAGTGAATTGGACAGGGAGTTGACAGATACGCAGTATTTT. Amino acid sequence: CASSELDRELTDTQYF.

This rearrangement joins TRBV10-1 to TRBJ2-5; D is unresolved. With 2 bases removed from V and 3 bases from J, the gap between germline ends came to 7 bases. Germline lookup yields CDR1 WNHNN and CDR2 SYGVQD (reference sequence). CDR3 length: 13 residues. The CDR3 spells CASSEGSEETQYF. Written as DNA, the CDR3 is TGCGCCAGCAGTGAGGGTTCTGAAGAGACCCAGTACTTC.

The V gene is TRBV9, the J gene TRBJ1-2; D remains ambiguous. The CDR3 is made up of 12 amino acids. Germline CDR1 is SGDLS and CDR2 is YYNGEE. V gave up 6 bases and J gave up 5 bases, with 11 bases separating them. The CDR3, as DNA: TGTGCCAGCAAAACGACCGGGTATGGCTACACCTTC. This codes for CASKTTGYGYTF.

The rearrangement joins TRBV7-2 to TRBJ1-2; no clear D gene. CDR1 SGHTA and CDR2 FQGNSA come from the germline V gene. The CDR3 runs 17 residues. Trimming removed 2 bases at V and 0 bases at J, with 16 bases between. As DNA, the CDR3 is TGTGCCAGCAGCTTAAATGCCGGCTACCAAGCTAACTATGGCTACACCTTC. It specifies CASSLNAGYQANYGYTF.

CDR3 in amino acids: CSARQGWDTEAFF. The CDR3 bases are TGCAGCGCTAGACAGGGCTGGGACACTGAAGCTTTCTTT. The V gene is TRBV29-1, the J gene TRBJ1-1; 7 nucleotides agree with TRBD1. CDR1 is SQVTM and CDR2 is ANQGSEA in the germline V gene. With V trimmed by 7 bases and J by 3 bases, 8 bases remained unmatched. This CDR3 spans 13 amino acids.

The chain has TRBV9 and TRBJ2-7; D may correspond to TRBD1 or TRBD2 (5 bases each). The CDR3 runs 12 residues. V was cut by 7 bases and J by 4 bases, with 12 bases left in between. The germline gives CDR1 SGDLS, CDR2 YYNGEE. The CDR3 DNA is TGTGCCAGCGCCTCTGGGGGATACGAGCAGTACTTC. Translated, it gives CASASGGYEQYF.

V and J are TRBV4-1 and TRBJ1-5; 9 bases are shared with TRBD1. V gave up 5 bases and J gave up 1 base; unmatched junction bases: 12. The CDR3 has 18 amino acids. Per the germline V gene, CDR1 is MGHRA and CDR2 is YSYEKL. The CDR3 DNA sequence: TGCGCCAGCAGCAACCGGGACAGGGATTTCGGGAGCAATCAGCCCCAGCATTTT. Translation gives CASSNRDRDFGSNQPQHF.

The chain uses TRBV12-3 or TRBV12-4 and TRBJ1-1; the match to TRBD1 covers 10 bases. V was clipped by 4 bases and J by 7 bases; unmatched bases: 3. This CDR3 comprises 13 residues. For the CDR3, the DNA is TGTGCCAGCAGTTGGGACAGGGGTGGTGAAGCTTTCTTT. Its protein product is CASSWDRGGEAFF.

This clonotype was observed a handful of times. The chain combines TRBV7-9 with TRBJ2-5; D is undetermined. V was clipped by 2 bases and J by 1 base, with 5 bases between them. CDR1 and CDR2 (germline): SEHNR, FQNEAQ (reference sequence). There are 13 residues in the CDR3. The CDR3 region has the DNA TGTGCCAGCAGCTTAATCAGCCAAGAGACCCAGTACTTC. Residues: CASSLISQETQYF.

The V and J genes are TRBV29-1 and TRBJ2-7; D tentatively reads TRBD1 or TRBD2 (5 bases each). CDR3 length: 13 amino acids. V lost 8 bases and J 2 bases, leaving 16 bases between the germline ends. Germline-derived CDR1 and CDR2 are SQVTM and ANQGSEA. The CDR3 region is CSKPGPNTYEQYF. The CDR3, as DNA: TGCAGCAAACCGGGACCGAATACCTACGAGCAGTACTTC.

This chain uses TRBV30 with TRBJ1-5; no definite D call. Trimming pared 0 bases from V and 6 bases from J, leaving 9 bases between. Per the germline V gene, CDR1 is GTSNPN and CDR2 is SVGIG (reference sequence). The length of the CDR3 is 13 residues. The CDR3 loop is CAWSVSGSQPQHF. In DNA form, the CDR3 reads TGTGCCTGGAGTGTATCGGGGTCTCAGCCCCAGCATTTT.

The chain employs TRBV18 and TRBJ2-1; 9 nucleotides align to TRBD1. The V gene end was trimmed by 3 bases and the J gene end by 3 bases; junction bases not matched to a gene: 3. CDR1 and CDR2 from the germline V gene are KGHSH and LQKENI. The CDR3 consists of 15 residues. The CDR3 sequence: CASSPGTGLYNEQFF. Written as DNA, the CDR3 is TGTGCCAGCTCACCCGGGACAGGGCTCTACAATGAGCAGTTCTTC.